The source of this TCR beta chain is a study of blood T cell repertoires in COVID-19. Study context: PBMCs, B-cell-depleted T cells, or T cells were the source of the cDNA or gDNA that made up the material.

The table came from immunoSEQ multiplex PCR; TCRdb's copy has only in-frame clones and leaves some out. The sample lists 210,000 or so clones, around 84% occurring once. Sequencing was performed on PBMCs or T cells enriched from blood (not recorded which). This TCR came from a man under 40 with acute COVID-19.

The CDR3 reads CASSHRGPNTEAFF. Here the CDR3 DNA reads TGTGCCAGCAGCCACAGGGGCCCGAACACTGAAGCTTTCTTT. This chain links TRBV14 with TRBJ1-1, with a weak D call TRBD1 (6 bases). CDR1 is SGHDN, CDR2 FVKESK, per germline. This CDR3 is built from 14 residues. Trimming stripped 3 bases from V and 1 base from J, with 9 bases between.